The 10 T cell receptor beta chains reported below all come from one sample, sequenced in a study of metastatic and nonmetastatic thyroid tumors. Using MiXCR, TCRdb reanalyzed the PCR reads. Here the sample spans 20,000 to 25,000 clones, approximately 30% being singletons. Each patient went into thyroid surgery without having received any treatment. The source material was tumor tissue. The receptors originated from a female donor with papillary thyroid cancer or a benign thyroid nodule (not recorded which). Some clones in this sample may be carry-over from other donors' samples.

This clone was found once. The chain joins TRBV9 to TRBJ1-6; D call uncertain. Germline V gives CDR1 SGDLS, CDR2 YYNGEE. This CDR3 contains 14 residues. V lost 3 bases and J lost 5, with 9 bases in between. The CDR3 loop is CASSGTGDNSPLHF. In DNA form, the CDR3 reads TGTGCCAGCAGCGGGACTGGGGATAATTCACCCCTCCACTTT.

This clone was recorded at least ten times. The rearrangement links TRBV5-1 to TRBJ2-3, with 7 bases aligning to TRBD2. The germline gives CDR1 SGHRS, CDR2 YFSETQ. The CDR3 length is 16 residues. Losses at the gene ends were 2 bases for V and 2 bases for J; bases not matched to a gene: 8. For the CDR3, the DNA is TGCGCCAGCAGCTTCGGACTAGACTTAATCACAGATACGCAGTATTTT. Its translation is CASSFGLDLITDTQYF.

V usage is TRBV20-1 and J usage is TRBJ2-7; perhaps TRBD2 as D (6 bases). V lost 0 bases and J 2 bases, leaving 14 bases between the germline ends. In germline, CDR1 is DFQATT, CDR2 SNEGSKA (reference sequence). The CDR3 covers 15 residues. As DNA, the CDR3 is TGCAGTGCTAGAGATAGCAAAGCGGGTCCCTACGAGCAGTACTTC. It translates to CSARDSKAGPYEQYF.

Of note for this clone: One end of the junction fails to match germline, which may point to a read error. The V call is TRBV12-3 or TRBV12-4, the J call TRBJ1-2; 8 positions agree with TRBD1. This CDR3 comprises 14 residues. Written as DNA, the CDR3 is TGTGCCAGCAGTCGTCCTGGACAGGGATATGACTACACCTTC. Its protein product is CASSRPGQGYDYTF.

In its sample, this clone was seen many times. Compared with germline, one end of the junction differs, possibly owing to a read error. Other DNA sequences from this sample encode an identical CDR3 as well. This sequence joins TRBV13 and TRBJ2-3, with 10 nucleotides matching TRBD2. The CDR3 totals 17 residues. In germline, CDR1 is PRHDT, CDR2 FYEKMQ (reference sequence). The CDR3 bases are TGTGCCAGCAGCCACCCCACCGGACTAGCGGTATCAGATACGCGGTATTTT. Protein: CASSHPTGLAVSDTRYF.

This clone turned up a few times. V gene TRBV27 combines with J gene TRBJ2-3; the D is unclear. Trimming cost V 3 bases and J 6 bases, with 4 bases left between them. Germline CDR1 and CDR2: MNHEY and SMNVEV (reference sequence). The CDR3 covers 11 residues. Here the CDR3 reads CASSLGDTQYF. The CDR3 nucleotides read TGTGCCAGCAGTTTGGGGGATACGCAGTATTTT.

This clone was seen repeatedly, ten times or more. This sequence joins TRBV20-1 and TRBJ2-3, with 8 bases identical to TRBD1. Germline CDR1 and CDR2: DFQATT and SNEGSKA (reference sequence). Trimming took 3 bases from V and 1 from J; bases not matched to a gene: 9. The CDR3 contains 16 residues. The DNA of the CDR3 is TGCAGTGCTAGGGCGGCAGGGGGCCCAGGCACAGATACGCAGTATTTT. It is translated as CSARAAGGPGTDTQYF.

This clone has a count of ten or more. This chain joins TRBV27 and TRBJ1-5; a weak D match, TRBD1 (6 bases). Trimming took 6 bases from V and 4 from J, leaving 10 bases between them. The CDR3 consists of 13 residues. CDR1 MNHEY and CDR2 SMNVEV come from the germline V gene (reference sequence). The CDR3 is CASRGAGNQPQHF. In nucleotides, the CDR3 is TGTGCCAGCAGGGGGGCAGGGAATCAGCCCCAGCATTTT.

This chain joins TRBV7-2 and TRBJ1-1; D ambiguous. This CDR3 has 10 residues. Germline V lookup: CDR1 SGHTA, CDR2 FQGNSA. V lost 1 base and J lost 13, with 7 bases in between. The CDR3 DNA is TGTGCCAGCAGCTTAGGAGTAGTTTTCTTT. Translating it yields CASSLGVVFF.

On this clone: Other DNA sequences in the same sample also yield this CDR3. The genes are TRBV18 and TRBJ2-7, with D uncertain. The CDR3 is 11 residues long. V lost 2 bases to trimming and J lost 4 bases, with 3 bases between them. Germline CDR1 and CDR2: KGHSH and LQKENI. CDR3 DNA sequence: TGTGCCAGCTCACCAGATTACGAGCAGTACTTC. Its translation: CASSPDYEQYF.